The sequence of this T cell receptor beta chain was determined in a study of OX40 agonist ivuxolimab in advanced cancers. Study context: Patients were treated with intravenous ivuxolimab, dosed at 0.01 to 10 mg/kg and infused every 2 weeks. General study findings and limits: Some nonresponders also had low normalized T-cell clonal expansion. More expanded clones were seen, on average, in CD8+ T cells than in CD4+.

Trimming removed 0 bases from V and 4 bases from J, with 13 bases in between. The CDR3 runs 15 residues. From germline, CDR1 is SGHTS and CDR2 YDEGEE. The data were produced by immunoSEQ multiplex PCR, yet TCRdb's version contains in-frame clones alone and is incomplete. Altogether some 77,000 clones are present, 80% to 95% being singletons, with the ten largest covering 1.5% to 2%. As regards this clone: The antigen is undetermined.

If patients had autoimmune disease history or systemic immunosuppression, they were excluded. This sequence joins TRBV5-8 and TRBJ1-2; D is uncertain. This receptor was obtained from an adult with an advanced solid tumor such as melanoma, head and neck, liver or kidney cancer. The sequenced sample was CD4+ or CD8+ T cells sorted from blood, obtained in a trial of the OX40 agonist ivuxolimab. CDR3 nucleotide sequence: TGTGCCAGCAGCTTGGGGGCAGGATGGGGCTATGGCTACACCTTC. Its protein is CASSLGAGWGYGYTF.